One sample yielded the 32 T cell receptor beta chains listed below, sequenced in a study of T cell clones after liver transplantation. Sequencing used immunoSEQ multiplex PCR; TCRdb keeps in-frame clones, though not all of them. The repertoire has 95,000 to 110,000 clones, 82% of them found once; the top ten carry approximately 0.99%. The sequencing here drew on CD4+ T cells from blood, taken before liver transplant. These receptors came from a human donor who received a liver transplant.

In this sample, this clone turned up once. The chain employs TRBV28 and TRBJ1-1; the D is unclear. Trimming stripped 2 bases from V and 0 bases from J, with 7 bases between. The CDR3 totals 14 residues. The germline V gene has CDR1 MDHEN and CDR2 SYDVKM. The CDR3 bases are TGTGCCAGCAGTTTAGTACAGATGAACACTGAAGCTTTCTTT. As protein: CASSLVQMNTEAFF.

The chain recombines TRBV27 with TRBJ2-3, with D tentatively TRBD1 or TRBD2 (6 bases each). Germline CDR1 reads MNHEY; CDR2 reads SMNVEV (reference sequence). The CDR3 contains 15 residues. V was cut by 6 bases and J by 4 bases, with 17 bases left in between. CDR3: CASRRGAPGSDTQYF. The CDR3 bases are TGTGCCAGCAGGAGGGGGGCCCCGGGCTCAGATACGCAGTATTTT.

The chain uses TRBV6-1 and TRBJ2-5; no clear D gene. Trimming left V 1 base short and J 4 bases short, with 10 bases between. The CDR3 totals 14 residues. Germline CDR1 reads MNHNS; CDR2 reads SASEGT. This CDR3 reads CASSEGGPVETQYF. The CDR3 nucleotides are TGTGCCAGCAGTGAAGGAGGACCCGTAGAGACCCAGTACTTC.

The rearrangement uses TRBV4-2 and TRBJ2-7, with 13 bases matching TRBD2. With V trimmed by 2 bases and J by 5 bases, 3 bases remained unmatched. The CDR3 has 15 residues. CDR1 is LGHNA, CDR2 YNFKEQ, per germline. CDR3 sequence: CASSQMTSGRNEQYF. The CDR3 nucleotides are TGTGCCAGCAGCCAAATGACTAGCGGGAGGAACGAGCAGTACTTC.

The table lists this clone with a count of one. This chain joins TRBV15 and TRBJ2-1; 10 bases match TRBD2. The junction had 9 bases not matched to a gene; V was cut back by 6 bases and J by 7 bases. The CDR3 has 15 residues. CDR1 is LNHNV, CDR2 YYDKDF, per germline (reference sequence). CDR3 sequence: CATRKSGGAGNEQFF. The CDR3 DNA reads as TGTGCCACCAGGAAGAGCGGGGGGGCGGGGAATGAGCAGTTCTTC.

The CDR3 region has the DNA TGTGCCTGGAGACAGGGCTCCTACAATGAGCAGTTCTTC. This codes for CAWRQGSYNEQFF. The chain joins TRBV30 to TRBJ2-1, with D tentatively TRBD1 (6 bases). The CDR3 has 13 amino acids. Looked up from germline, CDR1 is GTSNPN and CDR2 is SVGIG (reference sequence). V was trimmed by 3 bases and J by 0 bases, leaving 6 bases between them.

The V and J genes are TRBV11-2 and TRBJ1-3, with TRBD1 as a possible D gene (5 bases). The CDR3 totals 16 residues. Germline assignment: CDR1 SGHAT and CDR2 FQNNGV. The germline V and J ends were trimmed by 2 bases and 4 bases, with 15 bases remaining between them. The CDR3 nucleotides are TGTGCCAGCAGCTTACAGGGACCCATGGCGGGAAACACCATATATTTT. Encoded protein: CASSLQGPMAGNTIYF.

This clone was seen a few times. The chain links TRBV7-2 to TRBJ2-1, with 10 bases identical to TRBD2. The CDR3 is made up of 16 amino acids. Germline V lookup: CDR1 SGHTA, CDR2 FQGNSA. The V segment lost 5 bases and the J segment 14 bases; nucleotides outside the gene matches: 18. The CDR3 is CASSQPGASGRGGEFF. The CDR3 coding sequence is TGTGCCAGCAGCCAACCCGGGGCTAGCGGGAGAGGCGGTGAGTTCTTC.

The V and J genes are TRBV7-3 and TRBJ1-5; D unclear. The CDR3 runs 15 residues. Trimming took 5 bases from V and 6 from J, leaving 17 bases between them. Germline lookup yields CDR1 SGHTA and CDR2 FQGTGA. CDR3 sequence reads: CASSADNLGGQPQHF. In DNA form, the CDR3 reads TGTGCCAGCAGCGCCGACAACCTCGGAGGTCAGCCCCAGCATTTT.

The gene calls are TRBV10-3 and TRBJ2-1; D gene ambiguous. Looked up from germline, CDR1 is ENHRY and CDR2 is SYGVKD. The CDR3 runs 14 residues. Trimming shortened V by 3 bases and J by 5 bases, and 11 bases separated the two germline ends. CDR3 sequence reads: CAISDPGRNNEQFF. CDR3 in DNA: TGTGCCATCAGTGACCCCGGACGCAACAATGAGCAGTTCTTC.

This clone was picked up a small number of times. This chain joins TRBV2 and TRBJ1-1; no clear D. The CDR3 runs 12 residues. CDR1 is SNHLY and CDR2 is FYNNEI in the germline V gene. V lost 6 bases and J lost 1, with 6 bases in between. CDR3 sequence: CASSLWNTEAFF. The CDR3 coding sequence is TGTGCCAGCAGCTTGTGGAACACTGAAGCTTTCTTT.

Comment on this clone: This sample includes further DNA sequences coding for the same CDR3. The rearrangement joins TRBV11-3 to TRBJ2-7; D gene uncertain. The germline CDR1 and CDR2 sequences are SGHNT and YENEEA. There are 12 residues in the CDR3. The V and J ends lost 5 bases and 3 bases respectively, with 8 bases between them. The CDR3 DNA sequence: TGTGCCAGCAGCCGAAACAGCTACGAGCAGTACTTC. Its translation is CASSRNSYEQYF.

The CDR3 region is CASSFTQATEAFF. The CDR3 DNA reads as TGTGCCAGCAGTTTTACGCAGGCCACTGAAGCTTTCTTT. This chain joins TRBV7-3 and TRBJ1-1, with D unclear. The germline gives CDR1 SGHTA, CDR2 FQGTGA. The length of the CDR3 is 13 residues. V dropped 6 bases and J dropped 4 bases, with 12 bases sitting between them.

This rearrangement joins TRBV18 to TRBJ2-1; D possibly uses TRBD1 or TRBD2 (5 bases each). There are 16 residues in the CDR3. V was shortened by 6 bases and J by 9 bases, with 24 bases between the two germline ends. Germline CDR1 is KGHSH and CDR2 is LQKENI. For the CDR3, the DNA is TGTGCCAGCTCTCAAGCTCATGGACTCATGGGGGTTGAGCAGTTCTTC. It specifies CASSQAHGLMGVEQFF.

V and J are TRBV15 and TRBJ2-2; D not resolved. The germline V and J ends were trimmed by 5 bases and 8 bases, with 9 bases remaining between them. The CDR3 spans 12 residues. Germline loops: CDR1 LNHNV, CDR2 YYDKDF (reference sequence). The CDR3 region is CATSLVGGELFF. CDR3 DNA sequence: TGTGCCACCAGCCTTGTTGGAGGGGAGCTGTTTTTT.

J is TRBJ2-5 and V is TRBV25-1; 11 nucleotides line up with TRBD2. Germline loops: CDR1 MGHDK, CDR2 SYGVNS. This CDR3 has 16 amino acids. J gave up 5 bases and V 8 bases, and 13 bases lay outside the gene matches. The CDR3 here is CASGRTDSGRGETQYF. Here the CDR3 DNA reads TGTGCCAGCGGAAGAACGGATAGCGGGAGGGGGGAGACCCAGTACTTC.

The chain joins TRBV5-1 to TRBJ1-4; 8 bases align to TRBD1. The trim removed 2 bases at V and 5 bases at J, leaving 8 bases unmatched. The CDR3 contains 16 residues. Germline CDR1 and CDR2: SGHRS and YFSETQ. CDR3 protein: CASSLSATGANEKLFF. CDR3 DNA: TGCGCCAGCAGCTTATCAGCGACAGGGGCGAATGAAAAACTGTTTTTT.

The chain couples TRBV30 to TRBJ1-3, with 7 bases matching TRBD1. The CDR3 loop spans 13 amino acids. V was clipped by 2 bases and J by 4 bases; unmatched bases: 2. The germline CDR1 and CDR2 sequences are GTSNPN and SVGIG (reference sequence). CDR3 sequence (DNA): TGTGCCTGGAGTCGGGACAGCGGAAACACCATATATTTT. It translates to CAWSRDSGNTIYF.

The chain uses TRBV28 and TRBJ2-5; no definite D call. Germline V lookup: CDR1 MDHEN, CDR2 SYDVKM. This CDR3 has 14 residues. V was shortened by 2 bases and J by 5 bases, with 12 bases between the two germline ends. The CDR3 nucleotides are TGTGCCAGCAGTTTACTTTCCCTCACGGAGACCCAGTACTTC. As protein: CASSLLSLTETQYF.

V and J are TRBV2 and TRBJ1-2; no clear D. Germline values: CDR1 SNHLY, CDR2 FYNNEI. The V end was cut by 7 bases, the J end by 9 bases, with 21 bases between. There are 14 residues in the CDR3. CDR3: CASKEGGRLRSYTF. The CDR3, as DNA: TGTGCCAGCAAAGAAGGCGGCCGGCTGAGAAGCTACACCTTC. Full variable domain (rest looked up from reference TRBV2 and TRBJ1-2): EPEVTQTPSHQVTQMGQEVILRCVPISNHLYFYWYRQILGQKVEFLVSFYNNEISEKSEIFDDQFSVERPDGSNFTLKIRSTKLEDSAMYFCASKEGGRLRSYTFGSGTRLTVV.

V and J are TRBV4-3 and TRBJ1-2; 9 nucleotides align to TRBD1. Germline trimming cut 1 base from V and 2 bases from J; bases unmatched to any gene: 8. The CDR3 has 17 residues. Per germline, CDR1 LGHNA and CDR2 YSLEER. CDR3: CASSQGFRDRENYGYTF. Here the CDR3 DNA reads TGCGCCAGCAGCCAAGGATTCCGGGACAGGGAAAACTATGGCTACACCTTC.

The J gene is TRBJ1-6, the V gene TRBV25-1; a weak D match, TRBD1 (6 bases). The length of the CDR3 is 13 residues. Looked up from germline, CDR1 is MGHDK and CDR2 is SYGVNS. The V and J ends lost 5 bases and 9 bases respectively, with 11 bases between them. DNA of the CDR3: TGTGCCAGCAGTTGGGACAATAGTTCACCCCTCCACTTT. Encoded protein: CASSWDNSSPLHF.

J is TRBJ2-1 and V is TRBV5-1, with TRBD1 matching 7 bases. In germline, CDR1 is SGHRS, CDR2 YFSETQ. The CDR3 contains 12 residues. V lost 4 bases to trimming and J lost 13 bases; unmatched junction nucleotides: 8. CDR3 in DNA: TGCGCCAGCAGCCTCCTTGAGGGGGCCCAGTTCTTC. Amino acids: CASSLLEGAQFF.

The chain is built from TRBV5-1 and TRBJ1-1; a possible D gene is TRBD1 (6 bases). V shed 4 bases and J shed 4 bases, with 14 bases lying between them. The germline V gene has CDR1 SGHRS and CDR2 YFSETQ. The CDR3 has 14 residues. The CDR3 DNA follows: TGCGCCAGCAGCACTAGGGGGGATAGCACTGAAGCTTTCTTT. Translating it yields CASSTRGDSTEAFF.

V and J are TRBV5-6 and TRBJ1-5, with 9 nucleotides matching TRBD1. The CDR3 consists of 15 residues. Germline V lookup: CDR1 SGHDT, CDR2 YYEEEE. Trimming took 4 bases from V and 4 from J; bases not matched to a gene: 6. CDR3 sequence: CASSGAGTGNQPQHF. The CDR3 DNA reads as TGTGCCAGCAGCGGGGCCGGGACAGGGAATCAGCCCCAGCATTTT.

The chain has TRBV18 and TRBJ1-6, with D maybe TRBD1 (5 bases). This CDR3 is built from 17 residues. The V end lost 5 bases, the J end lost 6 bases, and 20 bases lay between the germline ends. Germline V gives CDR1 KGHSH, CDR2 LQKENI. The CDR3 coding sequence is TGTGCCAGCTCAGACCGGGGCAGTTGGAAGAGTAATTCACCCCTCCACTTT. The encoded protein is CASSDRGSWKSNSPLHF.

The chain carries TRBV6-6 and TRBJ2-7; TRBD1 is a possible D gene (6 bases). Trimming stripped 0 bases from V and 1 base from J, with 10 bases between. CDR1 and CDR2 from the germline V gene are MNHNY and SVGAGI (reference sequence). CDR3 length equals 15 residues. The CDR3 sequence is CASSYSAGDSYEQYF. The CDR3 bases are TGTGCCAGCAGTTACTCGGCAGGGGATTCCTACGAGCAGTACTTC.

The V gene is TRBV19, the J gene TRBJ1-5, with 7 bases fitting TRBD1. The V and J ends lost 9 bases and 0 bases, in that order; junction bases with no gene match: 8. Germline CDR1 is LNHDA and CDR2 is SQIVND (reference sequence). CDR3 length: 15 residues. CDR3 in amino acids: CASDRGQNSNQPQHF. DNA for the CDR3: TGTGCCAGCGACCGGGGACAGAATAGCAATCAGCCCCAGCATTTT.

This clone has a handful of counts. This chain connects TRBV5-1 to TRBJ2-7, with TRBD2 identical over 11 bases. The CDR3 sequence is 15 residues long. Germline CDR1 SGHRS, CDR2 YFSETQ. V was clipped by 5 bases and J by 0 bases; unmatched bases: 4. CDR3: CASRPTSGSSYEQYF. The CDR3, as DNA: TGCGCCAGCAGGCCTACTAGCGGGAGCTCCTACGAGCAGTACTTC.

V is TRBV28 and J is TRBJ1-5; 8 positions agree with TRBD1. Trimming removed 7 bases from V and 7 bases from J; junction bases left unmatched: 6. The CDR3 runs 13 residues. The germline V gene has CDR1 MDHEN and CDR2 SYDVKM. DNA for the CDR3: TGTGCCAGCATATCAGGGGGCGGACAGCCCCAGCATTTT. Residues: CASISGGGQPQHF.

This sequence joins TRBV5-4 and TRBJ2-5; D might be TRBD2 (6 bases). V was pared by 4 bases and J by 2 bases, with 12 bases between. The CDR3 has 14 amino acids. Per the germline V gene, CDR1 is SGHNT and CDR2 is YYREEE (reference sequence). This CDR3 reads CASSQPGVQETQYF. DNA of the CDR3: TGTGCCAGCAGCCAACCGGGGGTACAAGAGACCCAGTACTTC.

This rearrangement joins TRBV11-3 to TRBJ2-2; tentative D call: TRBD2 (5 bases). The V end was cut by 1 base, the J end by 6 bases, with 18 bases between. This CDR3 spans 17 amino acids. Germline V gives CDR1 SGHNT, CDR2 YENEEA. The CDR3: CASSLVAPAKEAGELFF. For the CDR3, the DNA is TGTGCCAGCAGCTTAGTTGCGCCGGCTAAGGAGGCCGGGGAGCTGTTTTTT.